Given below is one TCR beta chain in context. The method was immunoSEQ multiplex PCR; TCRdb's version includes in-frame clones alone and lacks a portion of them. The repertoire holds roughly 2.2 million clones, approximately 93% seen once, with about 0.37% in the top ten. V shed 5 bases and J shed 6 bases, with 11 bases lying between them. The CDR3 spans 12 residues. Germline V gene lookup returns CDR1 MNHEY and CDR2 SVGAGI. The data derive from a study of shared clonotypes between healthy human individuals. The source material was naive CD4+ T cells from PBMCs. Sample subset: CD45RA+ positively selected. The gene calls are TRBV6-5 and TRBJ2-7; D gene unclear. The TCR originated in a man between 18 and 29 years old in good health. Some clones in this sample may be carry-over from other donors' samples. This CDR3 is CASSRKSGEQYF. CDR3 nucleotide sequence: TGTGCCAGCAGTCGTAAATCTGGCGAGCAGTACTTC.